The next 14 T cell receptor beta chains were all read from a single sample in a study of response to subunit inactivated influenza vaccine. TCRdb called the RT-PCR reads again in MiXCR, with one record for every CDR3 protein. Of about 540,000 distinct CDR3 sequences in the sample, under 30% are singletons; the top ten hold 2.5% to 3%. These same data were also listed under a study on T cells expressing NK-cell markers. From that paper: Making the TCR beta cDNA relied on 5'RACE template switching with UMIs.

The sample here was CD4+ T cells sorted from PBMCs, taken 11 to 12 days after vaccination. Receptor source: a man aged 50-60 years who received an inactivated influenza vaccine.

This clonotype has just a few counts. The chain has TRBV10-3 and TRBJ2-2; D unresolved. V was clipped by 0 bases and J by 7 bases, with 9 bases between them. Germline V gives CDR1 ENHRY, CDR2 SYGVKD. The CDR3 contains 14 residues. CDR3 in DNA: TGTGCCATCAGTGAGTCGAATGGGGTCGGGGAGCTGTTTTTT. Its translation: CAISESNGVGELFF.

This clonotype showed up just a few times. The chain has TRBV4-3 and TRBJ2-7; D possibly corresponds to TRBD2 (6 bases). The CDR3 runs 16 residues. Germline CDR1 and CDR2: LGHNA and YSLEER. V was shortened by 0 bases and J by 0 bases, with 12 bases between the two germline ends. The CDR3 sequence is CASSQEANSGSYEQYF. CDR3 DNA: TGCGCCAGCAGCCAAGAGGCTAATAGCGGCTCCTACGAGCAGTACTTC.

This clonotype has ten or more counts. The chain carries TRBV6-2 or TRBV6-3 and TRBJ2-1; possible D gene TRBD2, 6 bases. CDR1 MNHEY and CDR2 SVGEGT come from the germline V gene. This CDR3 is 14 amino acids long. V lost 5 bases, J lost 0 bases, and 8 bases lay in between. The CDR3: CASSPGLSYNEQFF. CDR3 DNA: TGTGCCAGCAGTCCGGGACTCTCCTACAATGAGCAGTTCTTC.

V and J are TRBV24-1 and TRBJ2-2, with TRBD2 matching 8 bases. CDR1 is KGHDR and CDR2 is SFDVKD in the germline V gene. The CDR3 consists of 16 residues. V lost 4 bases and J lost 6; bases outside the gene matches: 9. In nucleotides, the CDR3 is TGTGCCACCAGTGACGCCGGGAGGGGCGGGGCCGGGGAGCTGTTTTTT. Translation: CATSDAGRGGAGELFF.

In the case of this clonotype: As the CDR3 is not closed by the conserved phenylalanine or tryptophan, this likely results from a read error. It is unclear where the CDR3 begins or ends on the DNA, so no DNA is shown, and the CDR3 is as TCRdb lists it. The chain links TRBV6-2 or TRBV6-3 to TRBJ2-5; TRBD2 is the table's D call and was not checked against the DNA. Looked up from germline, CDR1 is MNHEY and CDR2 is SVGEGT. The CDR3 is 11 amino acids in total, end residues counted. The CDR3 loop is CASSNRDYLHL.

This chain joins TRBV12-5 and TRBJ2-5; D uncertain. The germline V and J ends were trimmed by 1 base and 1 base, with 4 bases remaining between them. The germline V gene encodes CDR1 LGHNT and CDR2 FRNRAP. This CDR3 has 13 amino acids. For the CDR3, the DNA is TGTGCTAGTGGTTTGGATAGCCAAGAGACCCAGTACTTC. Translation gives CASGLDSQETQYF.

This rearrangement joins TRBV20-1 to TRBJ2-5, with 7 bases identical to TRBD2. This CDR3 spans 13 amino acids. Germline CDR1 DFQATT, CDR2 SNEGSKA (reference sequence). V gave up 4 bases and J gave up 2 bases; unmatched junction bases: 4. Written as DNA, the CDR3 is TGCAGTGCTAATAGCGGGCCTCAAGAGACCCAGTACTTC. Amino acids: CSANSGPQETQYF.

This chain uses TRBV3-1 with TRBJ1-1; D is perhaps TRBD1 (6 bases). Germline V lookup: CDR1 LGHDT, CDR2 YNNKEL (reference sequence). Trimming pared 4 bases from V and 1 base from J, leaving 13 bases between. The CDR3 contains 15 residues. CDR3 nucleotide sequence: TGTGCCAGCAGCCGACAGGCCGGGAGGAACACTGAAGCTTTCTTT. It yields the protein CASSRQAGRNTEAFF.

The chain joins TRBV4-2 to TRBJ1-4, with D possibly matching TRBD1 (5 bases). Germline V gene data show CDR1 as LGHNA and CDR2 as YNFKEQ. Deletions cut 0 bases from V and 3 bases from J, with 8 bases between. The length of the CDR3 is 15 residues. DNA of the CDR3: TGTGCCAGCAGCCAAGAGGCAGGGTCTAATGAAAAACTGTTTTTT. As protein: CASSQEAGSNEKLFF.

The chain recombines TRBV3-1 with TRBJ2-5; TRBD1 is a possible D gene (6 bases). The CDR3 loop spans 16 amino acids. The V and J ends lost 4 bases and 2 bases respectively, with 17 bases between them. Germline V gene sequence: CDR1 LGHDT, CDR2 YNNKEL (reference sequence). The CDR3 DNA is TGTGCCAGCAGCCTATCTTCAGGGGTACGACAAGAGACCCAGTACTTC. Translated, it gives CASSLSSGVRQETQYF.

This clonotype has only a few counts. The genes are TRBV20-1 and TRBJ1-5, with TRBD1 identical over 9 bases. The CDR3 has 13 residues. Germline assignment: CDR1 DFQATT and CDR2 SNEGSKA (reference sequence). V was clipped by 4 bases and J by 5 bases; unmatched bases: 3. CDR3 nucleotides: TGCAGTGCTAACACAGGGGGCGATCAGCCCCAGCATTTT. It specifies CSANTGGDQPQHF.

The chain carries TRBV28 and TRBJ1-5; TRBD1 might be the D (6 bases). In germline, CDR1 is MDHEN, CDR2 SYDVKM. Trimming removed 6 bases at V and 7 bases at J, with 10 bases between. CDR3 length: 12 amino acids. CDR3 sequence reads: CASRTGRQPQHF. In DNA form, the CDR3 reads TGTGCCAGCAGAACAGGGCGCCAGCCCCAGCATTTT.

This clonotype was seen a handful of times. The chain uses TRBV4-2 and TRBJ1-2; a possible D gene is TRBD1 (6 bases). Germline CDR1 and CDR2: LGHNA and YNFKEQ. V lost 0 bases and J lost 4, with 12 bases in between. The CDR3 has 15 residues. In DNA, the CDR3 is TGTGCCAGCAGCCAAGAACAGGGACGGGGCTATGGCTACACCTTC. This codes for CASSQEQGRGYGYTF.

The V and J genes are TRBV5-1 and TRBJ1-5; D remains ambiguous. The CDR3 contains 14 residues. CDR1 and CDR2 (germline): SGHRS, YFSETQ. Trimming took off 0 bases at V and 7 bases at J, with 11 bases between the two ends. The CDR3 here is CASSLDGGHQPQHF. In nucleotides, the CDR3 is TGCGCCAGCAGCTTGGATGGAGGGCACCAGCCCCAGCATTTT.